This is a list of T cell receptor beta chains from one sample in a study of T cells in Graves' hyperthyroidism and ophthalmopathy. TCRdb re-called the multiplex PCR reads with MiXCR, one entry per CDR3 protein. Here the sample spans about 840,000 distinct CDR3 sequences, 38% being singletons. The sample was blood. The receptors were gathered from a man in his late teens or twenties with Graves' hyperthyroidism. CDR3s include the opening cysteine and the closing phenylalanine or tryptophan. D genes are given only for firm matches. Where a row states a size, it is once, few, many or the class of an expanded clone; other rows omit it.

CDR3 protein	CDR3 DNA	clone size	D gene	V gene	J gene
CASSASGTSGETQYF	TGTGCCAGCAGCGCCTCCGGGACTAGCGGAGAGACCCAGTACTTC	.	TRBD2	TRBV13	TRBJ2-5
CAQDREAQGTQYF	TGTGCTCAGGACAGGGAGGCGCAAGGGACCCAGTACTTC	many	TRBD1	TRBV7-7	TRBJ2-5
CASSPQQGNGGYTF	TGCGCCAGCAGCCCTCAACAGGGGAACGGAGGCTACACCTTC	.	TRBD1	TRBV7-3	TRBJ1-2
CSARDNRAGRHPYEQYF	TGCAGTGCTAGAGATAATAGGGCGGGACGGCATCCCTACGAGCAGTACTTC	.	.	TRBV20-1	TRBJ2-7
CAISVRLAEETQYF	TGTGCCATCAGTGTTCGACTAGCAGAAGAGACCCAGTACTTC	once	TRBD2	TRBV12-3/TRBV12-4	TRBJ2-5
CSAPGPEAFF	TGCAGTGCCCCGGGCCCTGAAGCTTTCTTT	many	.	TRBV20-1	TRBJ1-1
CASSSSRNTGELFF	TGTGCCAGCAGTTCGAGCAGGAACACCGGGGAGCTGTTTTTT	.	.	TRBV2	TRBJ2-2
CASSQEDRGSMNTEAFF	TGTGCCAGCAGCCAGGAGGACAGGGGCTCCATGAACACTGAAGCTTTCTTT	.	TRBD1	TRBV13	TRBJ1-1
CASSLTGLAGVYEQYF	TGTGCCAGCAGCTTGACAGGACTAGCGGGAGTATACGAGCAGTACTTC	few	TRBD2	TRBV7-6	TRBJ2-7
CASSQDAGSKQYF	TGCGCCAGCAGCCAAGATGCGGGGAGCAAGCAGTACTTC	few	.	TRBV4-1	TRBJ2-7
CASPSGRNYSPLHF	TGTGCCAGTCCCTCAGGCCGGAACTATTCACCCCTCCACTTT	.	.	TRBV19	TRBJ1-6
CASSSYSGGGANVLTF	TGTGCCAGCAGCTCATATAGCGGGGGTGGGGCCAACGTCCTGACTTTC	.	TRBD2	TRBV7-2	TRBJ2-6
CAIRGQYF	TGTGCCATCCGCGGGCAGTACTTC	once	.	TRBV10-3	TRBJ2-7
CASSQIGGSSEQYF	TGTGCCAGCAGCCAGATAGGGGGGTCGTCCGAGCAGTACTTC	.	.	TRBV25-1	TRBJ2-7
CASSLNPGIGELFF	TGCGCCAGCAGCCTCAACCCTGGAATCGGGGAGCTGTTTTTT	.	.	TRBV4-3	TRBJ2-2
CASSSLTSGVAYEQYF	TGTGCCAGCAGTTCCCTGACTAGCGGGGTTGCCTACGAGCAGTACTTC	.	TRBD2	TRBV7-2	TRBJ2-7
CASSPGPIENQPQHF	TGCGCCAGCAGCCCGGGCCCCATTGAGAATCAGCCCCAGCATTTT	few	.	TRBV4-3	TRBJ1-5
CASSLTDTHYEQYF	TGTGCCAGCAGCTTAACGGACACCCACTACGAGCAGTACTTC	.	.	TRBV7-9	TRBJ2-7
CASSLAVSDPYYGYTF	TGCGCCAGCAGCTTGGCCGTGTCAGACCCATACTATGGCTACACCTTC	few	.	TRBV5-1	TRBJ1-2
CSAPPPGQGGKAFF	TGCAGTGCTCCTCCCCCCGGGCAGGGAGGGAAAGCTTTCTTT	many	.	TRBV20-1	TRBJ1-1
CASSLGVTRGDEQFF	TGTGCCAGTAGCCTAGGAGTCACCAGGGGCGATGAGCAGTTCTTC	.	.	TRBV6-1	TRBJ2-1
CASSSYTSLEGYTF	TGTGCCAGCAGTTCCTACACCTCCTTGGAGGGCTACACCTTC	.	.	TRBV12-3/TRBV12-4	TRBJ1-2
CASSQTTGLGTEAFF	TGTGCCAGCAGCCAAACGACAGGGTTGGGCACTGAAGCTTTCTTT	few	TRBD1	TRBV7-2	TRBJ1-1